The 23 T cell receptor beta chains in this list originate from one sample, sequenced in a study of CD8 T cells in ankylosing spondylitis. TCRdb reprocessed the 5' RACE reads via MiXCR and lists one record per CDR3 protein. The sample gives 200,000 to 250,000 distinct CDR3 sequences, about 10% of which show up once; less than 7.5% is in the top ten. Sequencing was performed on blood, either unsorted or a sorted T cell fraction (not recorded which). The origin of the receptors is a male donor with ankylosing spondylitis or in good health (not recorded which).

In DNA form, the CDR3 reads TGCAGCGTTGAAGATGACGGGAGGGGATACACAGATACGCAGTATTTT. Translated: CSVEDDGRGYTDTQYF. The chain employs TRBV29-1 and TRBJ2-3, with 8 bases identical to TRBD2. In germline, CDR1 is SQVTM, CDR2 ANQGSEA. V shed 0 bases and J 2 bases; nucleotides not matched to a gene: 7. This CDR3 comprises 16 residues.

V usage is TRBV7-9 and J usage is TRBJ2-3, with a possible D match to TRBD2 (6 bases). The CDR3 is 17 residues long. Germline CDR1 SEHNR, CDR2 FQNEAQ (reference sequence). V gave up 1 base and J gave up 6 bases, with 20 bases separating them. This CDR3 is CASSLVERRGPRDTQYF. The CDR3, as DNA: TGTGCCAGCAGCTTAGTGGAGCGGCGGGGTCCGCGGGATACGCAGTATTTT.

This clonotype was seen many times. V gene TRBV9 combines with J gene TRBJ1-6, with 7 bases fitting TRBD1. The germline V gene encodes CDR1 SGDLS and CDR2 YYNGEE. The CDR3 is made up of 15 amino acids. V dropped 3 bases and J dropped 9; count of bases not matched to a gene: 9. The DNA of the CDR3 is TGTGCCAGCAGCGAGGAGGGGACAGTCGGTTCACCCCTCCACTTT. This encodes CASSEEGTVGSPLHF.

V and J are TRBV11-2 and TRBJ1-1; D gene unclear. CDR3 length: 13 amino acids. Germline-derived CDR1 and CDR2 are SGHAT and FQNNGV. V lost 0 bases to trimming and J lost 4 bases, with 6 bases between them. In DNA form, the CDR3 reads TGTGCCAGCAGCTTAGAGGGTCCCACTGAAGCTTTCTTT. Translated, it gives CASSLEGPTEAFF.

Regarding this clonotype: Since a much larger clone is just one base distant, this may be a read error. The rearrangement uses TRBV5-1 and TRBJ1-2; 7 bases map to TRBD1. The germline gives CDR1 SGHRS, CDR2 YFSETQ. This CDR3 has 15 amino acids. CDR3 nucleotides: TGCGTCAGCAGCTTGAACATAGACAGGGACCGCGGCTACACCTTC. It yields the protein CVSSLNIDRDRGYTF. The full variable domain, in which reference TRBV5-1 and TRBJ1-2 provide the parts outside the CDR3, is KAGVTQTPRYLIKTRGQQVTLSCSPISGHRSVSWYQQTPGQGLQFLFEYFSETQRNKGNFPGRFSGRQFSNSRSEMNVSTLELGDSALYLCVSSLNIDRDRGYTFGSGTRLTVV.

This chain connects TRBV7-8 to TRBJ2-1; D possibly matches TRBD1 or TRBD2 (5 bases each). Germline loops: CDR1 SGHVS, CDR2 FQNEAQ. The CDR3 spans 15 residues. V lost 0 bases and J 3 bases, leaving 9 bases between the germline ends. The CDR3 is CASSLAPGSYNEQFF. CDR3 bases: TGTGCCAGCAGCTTAGCCCCAGGGAGCTACAATGAGCAGTTCTTC. The complete variable domain, with remaining parts taken from reference TRBV7-8 and TRBJ2-1, reads GAGVSQSPRYKVAKRGQDVALRCDPISGHVSLFWYQQALGQGPEFLTYFQNEAQLDKSGLPSDRFFAERPEGSVSTLKIQRTQQEDSAVYLCASSLAPGSYNEQFFGPGTRLTVL.

The rearrangement joins TRBV19 to TRBJ2-1; D is unclear. Germline V gives CDR1 LNHDA, CDR2 SQIVND (reference sequence). The CDR3 covers 14 residues. The V gene lost 2 bases and the J gene lost 5 bases, with 10 bases spanning the gap. Here the CDR3 DNA reads TGTGCCAGTAGTATATCCAGAGCCAACAATGAGCAGTTCTTC. Its protein product is CASSISRANNEQFF.

This rearrangement joins TRBV7-8 to TRBJ2-2, with D possibly TRBD1 on 6 matching bases. Germline CDR1 is SGHVS and CDR2 is FQNEAQ. V dropped 5 bases and J dropped 3 bases, with 16 bases sitting between them. The CDR3 runs to 16 residues. Written as DNA, the CDR3 is TGTGCCAGCAGCCCCGAACAGGGCCCCCACACCGGGGAGCTGTTTTTT. Its protein product is CASSPEQGPHTGELFF.

This clonotype was seen ten or more times. This chain uses TRBV20-1 with TRBJ2-7, with 8 nucleotides matching TRBD1. V was clipped by 7 bases and J by 0 bases; unmatched bases: 14. CDR3 length: 16 amino acids. The V gene's germline CDR1 is DFQATT and CDR2 SNEGSKA (reference sequence). CDR3 DNA: TGCAGTGGTAAGAACCCAGGGGGCCCGAGCTCCTACGAGCAGTACTTC. The encoded protein is CSGKNPGGPSSYEQYF.

This clonotype was recorded at least ten times. The V call is TRBV9, the J call TRBJ2-2, with D unclear. The V end lost 3 bases, the J end lost 7 bases, and 10 bases lay between the germline ends. This CDR3 has 13 amino acids. The germline V gene encodes CDR1 SGDLS and CDR2 YYNGEE. The chain's CDR3 is CASSAHLGGELFF. The CDR3 DNA reads as TGTGCCAGCAGCGCTCACCTCGGCGGGGAGCTGTTTTTT.

This clonotype occurred many times. The CDR3 bases are TGTGCCAGCAGCTTCAGTAGCGGGACACTCCATACGCAGTATTTT. Protein sequence: CASSFSSGTLHTQYF. V is TRBV5-6 and J is TRBJ2-3; 8 nucleotides agree with TRBD2. Per the germline V gene, CDR1 is SGHDT and CDR2 is YYEEEE. This CDR3 contains 15 residues. After removal of 2 bases from V and 7 bases from J, the junction contained 9 bases not matched to a gene.

J is TRBJ2-1 and V is TRBV20-1; no definite D call. The V gene's germline CDR1 is DFQATT and CDR2 SNEGSKA (reference sequence). V lost 1 base and J lost 3, with 7 bases in between. The CDR3 runs 13 residues. The chain's CDR3 is CSARVPNYNEQFF. In nucleotides, the CDR3 is TGCAGTGCTAGAGTACCAAACTACAATGAGCAGTTCTTC.

This clonotype was seen once. The chain employs TRBV12-3 or TRBV12-4 and TRBJ2-7; TRBD1 matches at 7 bases. This CDR3 is built from 15 residues. V lost 4 bases and J lost 4; bases outside the gene matches: 10. The chain's CDR3 is CASSWETGPPYEQYF. CDR3 bases: TGTGCCAGCAGTTGGGAGACAGGGCCGCCTTACGAGCAGTACTTC.

Many counts were recorded for this clonotype. The chain joins TRBV7-3 to TRBJ1-2; D remains unclear. CDR3 length: 13 amino acids. The germline V and J ends were trimmed by 5 bases and 3 bases, with 10 bases remaining between them. Germline V CDR1 and CDR2: SGHTA, FQGTGA. The CDR3 sequence is CASSPGRDYGYTF. CDR3 nucleotides: TGTGCCAGCAGCCCAGGACGGGACTATGGCTACACCTTC.

The J gene is TRBJ1-5, the V gene TRBV5-1; 7 bases are a match to TRBD1. Trimming at V came to 3 bases and at J to 7 bases, leaving 4 bases not matched to a gene. Germline-derived CDR1 and CDR2 are SGHRS and YFSETQ. CDR3 length: 13 residues. The CDR3 protein is CASSSEGGQPQHF. In nucleotides, the CDR3 is TGCGCCAGCAGCTCTGAAGGGGGCCAGCCCCAGCATTTT.

This clonotype occurred many times. The J gene is TRBJ2-5, the V gene TRBV5-1; D unclear. CDR3 length: 15 amino acids. Trimming took off 0 bases at V and 1 base at J, with 10 bases between the two ends. Germline V CDR1 and CDR2: SGHRS, YFSETQ. DNA for the CDR3: TGCGCCAGCAGCTTGGAAGGGTTCGGCCAAGAGACCCAGTACTTC. It yields the protein CASSLEGFGQETQYF. Filled out from reference TRBV5-1 and TRBJ2-5, the complete variable domain reads KAGVTQTPRYLIKTRGQQVTLSCSPISGHRSVSWYQQTPGQGLQFLFEYFSETQRNKGNFPGRFSGRQFSNSRSEMNVSTLELGDSALYLCASSLEGFGQETQYFGPGTRLLVL.

This clonotype was observed many times. The gene calls are TRBV5-1 and TRBJ2-1; possible D gene TRBD2, 6 bases. The V and J ends lost 2 bases and 2 bases respectively, with 11 bases between them. CDR3 length: 15 residues. Germline CDR1 and CDR2: SGHRS and YFSETQ. The CDR3 here is CASSFTEGPYNEQFF. The CDR3 DNA sequence: TGCGCCAGCAGCTTTACGGAGGGACCCTACAATGAGCAGTTCTTC. Looking up the rest from reference TRBV5-1 and TRBJ2-1 gives the full variable domain: KAGVTQTPRYLIKTRGQQVTLSCSPISGHRSVSWYQQTPGQGLQFLFEYFSETQRNKGNFPGRFSGRQFSNSRSEMNVSTLELGDSALYLCASSFTEGPYNEQFFGPGTRLTVL.

Ten or more counts support this clonotype. V is TRBV5-6 and J is TRBJ2-4, with TRBD2 identical over 10 bases. CDR1 is SGHDT and CDR2 is YYEEEE in the germline V gene. After removal of 4 bases from V and 8 bases from J, the junction contained 15 bases not matched to a gene. The CDR3 is 17 amino acids. The CDR3 bases are TGTGCCAGCAGCCCATCTTCGGTCGCTAGCGGGAGATACATTCAGTACTTC. As protein: CASSPSSVASGRYIQYF.

This clonotype was observed many times. The chain uses TRBV6-1 and TRBJ2-7, with a tentative D call TRBD1 (6 bases). The CDR3 has 13 residues. Trimming left V 5 bases short and J 1 base short, with 9 bases between. CDR1 and CDR2 (germline): MNHNS, SASEGT. CDR3 protein: CASSIGTSYEQYF. CDR3 DNA: TGTGCCAGCAGTATCGGGACATCCTACGAGCAGTACTTC.

The chain recombines TRBV7-9 with TRBJ2-2, with D possibly matching TRBD2 (5 bases). CDR1 SEHNR and CDR2 FQNEAQ come from the germline V gene (reference sequence). There are 17 residues in the CDR3. Trimming removed 4 bases at V and 7 bases at J, with 22 bases between. The CDR3 nucleotides are TGTGCCAGCAGCTCGAGTTTCAGGCGAGGGCCCGGCGGGGAGCTGTTTTTT. Protein: CASSSSFRRGPGGELFF.

In its sample, this clonotype was seen many times. The chain links TRBV5-1 to TRBJ2-6; D gene ambiguous. The CDR3 length is 14 residues. Germline V lookup: CDR1 SGHRS, CDR2 YFSETQ. The germline V and J ends were trimmed by 5 bases and 0 bases, with 6 bases remaining between them. The CDR3 is CASRYGSGANVLTF. CDR3 nucleotide sequence: TGCGCCAGCAGATATGGCTCTGGGGCCAACGTCCTGACTTTC.

This clonotype was observed many times. The genes are TRBV5-1 and TRBJ2-7; 9 nucleotides line up with TRBD2. From germline, CDR1 is SGHRS and CDR2 YFSETQ. The length of the CDR3 is 15 residues. Trimming cost V 0 bases and J 7 bases; bases outside gene matches: 8. CDR3 nucleotide sequence: TGCGCCAGCAGCTTGGCCGGAGTAGCGGGAGAAGAGCAGTACTTC. Translating gives CASSLAGVAGEEQYF.

This clonotype was counted a single time. This chain links TRBV18 with TRBJ1-1, with TRBD1 identical over 10 bases. The CDR3 covers 16 residues. The V segment lost 3 bases and the J segment 3 bases; nucleotides outside the gene matches: 7. Looked up from germline, CDR1 is KGHSH and CDR2 is LQKENI. This CDR3 is CASSPGQGIVYTEAFF. The CDR3 DNA is TGTGCCAGCTCACCGGGACAGGGGATTGTCTACACTGAAGCTTTCTTT.